The source of this T cell receptor beta chain is a study of siplizumab effects on memory and regulatory T cells. Study results and caveats: In siplizumab cultures, the suppressive function of proliferating Tregs remained unconfirmed.

V dropped 3 bases and J dropped 2 bases, with 5 bases sitting between them. The CDR3 sequence is 14 residues long. CDR1 and CDR2 from the germline V gene are LNHDA and SQIVND (reference sequence). Using immunoSEQ multiplex PCR, the repertoire was profiled, and TCRdb retains in-frame clones only, with some absent. The table shows some 100,000 clones, with roughly 93% occurring only once. Worth noting for this clone: Its target is unknown.

This TCR was recovered from a human donor in good health. Sequencing was performed on non-Treg CD4+ T cells sorted from blood. The rearrangement uses TRBV19 and TRBJ2-6; D unclear. CDR3 bases: TGTGCCAGTAGTATCCTCGCTGGGGCCAACGTCCTGACTTTC. Residues: CASSILAGANVLTF.